This TCR beta chain was sequenced during a study of identical twins. Comment on this clonotype: Antigen unknown.

A universal primer site was incorporated via template switching, and the cDNA contained unique molecular identifiers. TCRdb reprocessed the 5' RACE reads via MiXCR and lists one record per CDR3 protein. The table includes 1.5 million to 2 million distinct CDR3 sequences, roughly a third detected once. Everyone who donated was a healthy Caucasian. Findings and caveats of the study: Within beta out-of-frame sequences, the excess sharing observed between twins was weaker. Analyses of zero insertions could be partly confounded by invariant MAIT and iNKT cells.

The CDR3 is 15 residues long. CDR1 is SGHRS and CDR2 is YFSETQ in the germline V gene. The rearrangement links TRBV5-1 to TRBJ2-5; 7 positions agree with TRBD1. The J call may be in error: the DNA end matches TRBJ2-7 better. The specimen sequenced was cord blood. The sequence was collected from a newborn girl in good health. The chain's CDR3 is CASSLETGLFYEQYF. The CDR3, as DNA: TGCGCCAGCAGCTTGGAGACAGGGCTTTTCTACGAGCAGTACTTC.